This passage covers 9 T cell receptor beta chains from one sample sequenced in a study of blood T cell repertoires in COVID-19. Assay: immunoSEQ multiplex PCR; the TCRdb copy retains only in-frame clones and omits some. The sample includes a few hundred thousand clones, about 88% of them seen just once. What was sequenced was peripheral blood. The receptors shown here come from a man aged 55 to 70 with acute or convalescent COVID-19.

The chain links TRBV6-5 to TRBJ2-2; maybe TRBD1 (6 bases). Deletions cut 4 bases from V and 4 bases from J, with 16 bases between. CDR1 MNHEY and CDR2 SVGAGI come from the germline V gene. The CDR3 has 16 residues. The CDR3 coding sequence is TGTGCCAGCAGTTCCAAGGCTGGGGGCGGCACCGGGGAGCTGTTTTTT. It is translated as CASSSKAGGGTGELFF.

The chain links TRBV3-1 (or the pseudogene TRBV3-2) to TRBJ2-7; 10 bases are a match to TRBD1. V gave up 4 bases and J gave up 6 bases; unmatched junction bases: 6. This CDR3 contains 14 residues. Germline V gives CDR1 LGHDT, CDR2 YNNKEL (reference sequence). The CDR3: CASSLRTGGSEQYF. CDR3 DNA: TGTGCCAGCAGCCTTAGGACAGGGGGTTCCGAGCAGTACTTC.

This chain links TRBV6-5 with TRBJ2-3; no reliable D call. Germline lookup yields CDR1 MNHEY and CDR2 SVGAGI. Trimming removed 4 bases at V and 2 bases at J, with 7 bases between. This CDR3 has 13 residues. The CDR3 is CASSLQYTDTQYF. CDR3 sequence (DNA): TGTGCCAGCAGTTTACAGTACACAGATACGCAGTATTTT.

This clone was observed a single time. CDR3 DNA sequence: TGTGCCAGCAGCTCGCCCCACAGGGTCAGGGCGTCCGAGCAGTACTTC. It codes for CASSSPHRVRASEQYF. The chain uses TRBV7-2 and TRBJ2-7, with D possibly matching TRBD1 (6 bases). V lost 4 bases, J lost 6 bases, and 22 bases lay in between. Per the germline V gene, CDR1 is SGHTA and CDR2 is FQGNSA. This CDR3 is built from 16 residues.

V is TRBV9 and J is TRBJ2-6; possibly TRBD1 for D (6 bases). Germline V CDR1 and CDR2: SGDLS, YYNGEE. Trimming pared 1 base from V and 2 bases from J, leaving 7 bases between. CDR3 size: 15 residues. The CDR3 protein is CASSVTGTGANVLTF. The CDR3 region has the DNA TGTGCCAGCAGCGTAACAGGGACTGGGGCCAACGTCCTGACTTTC.

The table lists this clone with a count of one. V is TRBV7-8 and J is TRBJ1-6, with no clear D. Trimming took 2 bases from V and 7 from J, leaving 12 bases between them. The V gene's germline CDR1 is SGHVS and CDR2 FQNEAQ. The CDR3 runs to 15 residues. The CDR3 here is CASSLIPGLNSPLHF. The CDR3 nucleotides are TGTGCCAGCAGCTTAATCCCAGGCTTGAATTCACCCCTCCACTTT.

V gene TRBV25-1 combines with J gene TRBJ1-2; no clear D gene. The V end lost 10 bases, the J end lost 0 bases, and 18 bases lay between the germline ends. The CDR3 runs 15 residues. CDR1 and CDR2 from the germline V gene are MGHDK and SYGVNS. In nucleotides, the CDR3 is TGTGCCACCCAAAATGGCAAATCAGCTAACTATGGCTACACCTTC. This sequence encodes CATQNGKSANYGYTF.

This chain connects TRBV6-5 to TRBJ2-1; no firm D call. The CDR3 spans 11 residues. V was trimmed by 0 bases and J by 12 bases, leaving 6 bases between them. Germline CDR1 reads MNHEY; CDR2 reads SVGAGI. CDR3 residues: CASSYSWAQFF. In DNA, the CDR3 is TGTGCCAGCAGTTACTCCTGGGCGCAGTTCTTC.

CDR3 protein: CASSFSGLGSEAFF. CDR3 nucleotide sequence: TGTGCCAGCAGCTTTTCAGGGCTGGGATCTGAAGCTTTCTTT. The chain joins TRBV7-2 to TRBJ1-1, with D maybe TRBD1 (5 bases). CDR1 and CDR2 (germline): SGHTA, FQGNSA. This CDR3 spans 14 amino acids. V was trimmed by 3 bases and J by 6 bases, leaving 14 bases between them.